A single count supports the clone carrying this T cell receptor (beta chain). The antigen is unknown. This sample was taken from a study of OX40 agonist ivuxolimab in advanced cancers. Findings of the study overall: CD4+ T cells averaged fewer expanded clones than CD8+ T cells. With doses of 0.1 to 3.0 mg/kg, CD4+ and CD8+ blood T cells had undergone clonal expansion by week 6.

The table came from immunoSEQ multiplex PCR; TCRdb's copy has only in-frame clones and leaves some out. Among 55,000 to 65,000 clones listed, about 86% were seen once. Exclusion of a patient followed from autoimmune disease history or systemic immunosuppression. Trimming pared 2 bases from V and 0 bases from J, leaving 9 bases between. Germline lookup yields CDR1 SGHAT and CDR2 FQNNGV. This CDR3 comprises 15 residues. This specimen was CD4+ or CD8+ T cells sorted from blood, taken in a trial of the OX40 agonist ivuxolimab. The chain joins TRBV11-2 to TRBJ2-3; a weak D match, TRBD2 (5 bases). The sequence was collected from an adult with an advanced solid tumor such as melanoma, head and neck, liver or kidney cancer. The chain's CDR3 is CASSLTGYSTDTQYF. CDR3 DNA: TGTGCCAGCAGCTTAACGGGATATAGCACAGATACGCAGTATTTT.